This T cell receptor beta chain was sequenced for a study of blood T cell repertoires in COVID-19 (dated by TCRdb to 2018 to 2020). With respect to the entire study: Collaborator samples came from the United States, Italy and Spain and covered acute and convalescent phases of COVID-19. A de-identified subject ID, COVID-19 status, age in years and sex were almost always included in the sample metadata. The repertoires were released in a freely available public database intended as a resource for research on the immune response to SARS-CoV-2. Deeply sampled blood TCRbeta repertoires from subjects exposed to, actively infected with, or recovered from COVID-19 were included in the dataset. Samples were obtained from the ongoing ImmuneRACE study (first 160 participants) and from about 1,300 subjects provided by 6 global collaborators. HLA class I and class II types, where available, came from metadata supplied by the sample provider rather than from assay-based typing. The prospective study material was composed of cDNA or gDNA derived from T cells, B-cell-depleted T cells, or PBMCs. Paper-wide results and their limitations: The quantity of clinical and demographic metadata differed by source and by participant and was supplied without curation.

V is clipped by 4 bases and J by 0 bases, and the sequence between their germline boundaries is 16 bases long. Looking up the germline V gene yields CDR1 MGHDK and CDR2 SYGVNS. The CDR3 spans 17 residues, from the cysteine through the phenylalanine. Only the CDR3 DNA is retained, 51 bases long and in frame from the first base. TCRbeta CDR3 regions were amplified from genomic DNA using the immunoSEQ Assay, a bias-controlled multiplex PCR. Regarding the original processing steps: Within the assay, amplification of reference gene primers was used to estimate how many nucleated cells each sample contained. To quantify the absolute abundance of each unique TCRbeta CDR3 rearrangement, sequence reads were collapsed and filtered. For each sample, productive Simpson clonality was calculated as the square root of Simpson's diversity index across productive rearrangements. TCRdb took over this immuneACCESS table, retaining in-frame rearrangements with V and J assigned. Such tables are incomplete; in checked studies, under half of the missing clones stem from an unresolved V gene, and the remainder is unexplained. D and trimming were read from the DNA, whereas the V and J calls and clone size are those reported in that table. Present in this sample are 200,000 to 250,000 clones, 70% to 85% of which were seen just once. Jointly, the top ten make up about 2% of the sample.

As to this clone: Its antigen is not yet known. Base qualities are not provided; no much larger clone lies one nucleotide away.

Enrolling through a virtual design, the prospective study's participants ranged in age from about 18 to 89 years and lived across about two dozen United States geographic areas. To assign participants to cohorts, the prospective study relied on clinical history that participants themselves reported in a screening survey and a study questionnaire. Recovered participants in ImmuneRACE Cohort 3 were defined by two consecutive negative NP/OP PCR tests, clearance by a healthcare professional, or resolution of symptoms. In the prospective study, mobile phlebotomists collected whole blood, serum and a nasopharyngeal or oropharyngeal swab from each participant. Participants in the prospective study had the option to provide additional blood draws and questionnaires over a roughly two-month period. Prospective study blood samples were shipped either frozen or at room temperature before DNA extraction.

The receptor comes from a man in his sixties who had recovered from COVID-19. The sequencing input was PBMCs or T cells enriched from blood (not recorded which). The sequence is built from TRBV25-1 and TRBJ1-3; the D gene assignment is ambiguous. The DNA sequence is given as TGTGCCAGCAGTGGGAGGGCCGACACCTACTCTGGAAACACCATATATTTT. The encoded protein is CASSGRADTYSGNTIYF.